This T cell receptor (beta chain) was sequenced in a study of blood T cell repertoires in COVID-19. In the study overall: Collection of acute and convalescent COVID-19 samples took place in the United States, Italy and Spain. From T cells, B-cell-depleted T cells, or PBMCs came the material, which was cDNA or gDNA.

Losses at the gene ends were 4 bases for V and 7 bases for J; bases not matched to a gene: 3. Germline CDR1 MNHEY, CDR2 SVGAGI. This CDR3 is built from 12 residues. Original data processing: Reference gene primer amplification in the assay estimated nucleated cell counts. Generated by immunoSEQ multiplex PCR, the TCRdb table keeps only in-frame clones and is missing some. V, J and clone size reflect that table, while D and trimming were determined from the DNA. This sample carries tens of thousands of clones, about 88% of them seen once, and the ten largest clones take 13% to 15%. This chain joins TRBV6-5 and TRBJ1-1, with 7 bases that match TRBD1. The sequence was obtained from a human donor with active COVID-19. The donor label of this sample is uncertain. Material: peripheral blood. CDR3 protein: CASSWTGLEAFF. The CDR3 DNA is TGTGCCAGCAGTTGGACAGGACTTGAAGCTTTCTTT.